The clone carrying this TCR beta chain was detected many times. Time point described: technical triplicate 1. One entry per CDR3 protein, called by TCRdb with MiXCR from the 5' RACE reads. There are about 38,000 distinct CDR3 sequences in the sample; approximately 10% occur only once, and about 4% lies in the top ten. These data come from a study of neurological immune-mediated disorders. This clonotype was sampled from a man in his sixties with HTLV-1-associated myelopathy (HAM/TSP). Material: PBMCs.

CDR3 sequence reads: CASSRRRENTEAFF. CDR3 coding DNA: TGCGCCAGCAGCCGACGCCGGGAGAACACTGAAGCTTTCTTT. The chain recombines TRBV5-1 with TRBJ1-1; D ambiguous. The CDR3 consists of 14 residues. Germline lookup yields CDR1 SGHRS and CDR2 YFSETQ. V was pared by 4 bases and J by 1 base, with 11 bases between.